One sample yielded the 28 T cell receptor beta chains listed below, sequenced in a study of naive and memory T cell subsets. Four PCR rounds used nested alpha and beta constant region primers plus the SP2 primer. TCRdb re-analysed the 5' RACE reads in MiXCR, keeping a single row per CDR3 protein. The sample has 25,000 to 35,000 distinct CDR3 sequences; over 15% are singletons. TCR cDNA received a 3' ligated oligonucleotide that carried a UMI. All receptors derive from a female donor in good health.

This clonotype has ten or more counts. This chain joins TRBV7-9 and TRBJ1-1; D gene uncertain. The CDR3 totals 12 residues. The ends were cut back, 6 bases at V and 2 bases at J, with 7 bases in the middle. Germline V gene data show CDR1 as SEHNR and CDR2 as FQNEAQ (reference sequence). DNA for the CDR3: TGTGCCAGCAGTCACCGCAACACTGAAGCTTTCTTT. Protein product: CASSHRNTEAFF.

This clonotype has a count of ten or more. The chain links TRBV10-1 to TRBJ2-1; 7 bases align to TRBD1. The CDR3 spans 15 residues. The junction had 6 bases not matched to a gene; V was cut back by 2 bases and J by 5 bases. Germline V gene sequence: CDR1 WNHNN, CDR2 SYGVQD (reference sequence). The DNA of the CDR3 is TGCGCCAGCAGTGAGCCCAGACAGGGACACAATGAGCAGTTCTTC. Translation gives CASSEPRQGHNEQFF.

This chain links TRBV5-1 with TRBJ1-5, with D possibly being TRBD1 (5 bases). Germline CDR1 and CDR2: SGHRS and YFSETQ. V lost 3 bases and J lost 4, with 8 bases in between. The CDR3 extends over 13 amino acids. CDR3 coding DNA: TGCGCCAGCAGCTGGGACGCAAATCAGCCCCAGCATTTT. This codes for CASSWDANQPQHF.

This clonotype was observed many times. The V call is TRBV29-1, the J call TRBJ1-1; 9 nucleotides agree with TRBD1. The length of the CDR3 is 15 residues. Germline values: CDR1 SQVTM, CDR2 ANQGSEA. V was pared by 0 bases and J by 5 bases, with 7 bases of the junction left unmatched. Here the CDR3 DNA reads TGCAGCGTTGAAGAAGGGGACAGGGTGGATACTGAAGCTTTCTTT. Translation gives CSVEEGDRVDTEAFF.

This clonotype has a count of ten or more. The CDR3 is CASSEEATNYGYTF. The CDR3 region has the DNA TGTGCCAGCAGTGAGGAGGCTACCAACTATGGCTACACCTTC. This sequence joins TRBV2 and TRBJ1-2, with D unclear. Trimming removed 3 bases at V and 2 bases at J, with 10 bases between. Germline values: CDR1 SNHLY, CDR2 FYNNEI. This CDR3 contains 14 residues.

There are many counts of this clonotype. The chain joins TRBV20-1 to TRBJ2-1; D is unresolved. The CDR3 is made up of 12 amino acids. V was trimmed by 7 bases and J by 5 bases, leaving 12 bases between them. The germline CDR1 and CDR2 sequences are DFQATT and SNEGSKA (reference sequence). CDR3 in DNA: TGCAGTGGGCAGGTTTGTGACAATGAGCAGTTCTTC. This encodes CSGQVCDNEQFF.

The chain recombines TRBV20-1 with TRBJ1-2, with 10 bases fitting TRBD1. V was clipped by 2 bases and J by 8 bases; unmatched bases: 8. The germline CDR1 and CDR2 sequences are DFQATT and SNEGSKA (reference sequence). There are 14 residues in the CDR3. The CDR3 nucleotides read TGCAGTGCTAGAAAGACAGGGGGCCCGGCGGGCTACACCTTC. The encoded protein is CSARKTGGPAGYTF.

Ten or more counts support this clonotype. The chain combines TRBV5-1 with TRBJ2-5, with 7 bases aligning to TRBD1. V was clipped by 4 bases and J by 5 bases; unmatched bases: 5. Germline V CDR1 and CDR2: SGHRS, YFSETQ. The CDR3 totals 13 residues. The DNA of the CDR3 is TGCGCCAGCAGCACGACAGGGACCGAGACCCAGTACTTC. As protein: CASSTTGTETQYF. The entire variable domain, with the rest obtained from reference TRBV5-1 and TRBJ2-5, is as follows: KAGVTQTPRYLIKTRGQQVTLSCSPISGHRSVSWYQQTPGQGLQFLFEYFSETQRNKGNFPGRFSGRQFSNSRSEMNVSTLELGDSALYLCASSTTGTETQYFGPGTRLLVL.

This clonotype was detected many times. The J gene is TRBJ1-1, the V gene TRBV20-1, with D perhaps TRBD1 (5 bases). Trimming shortened V by 6 bases and J by 3 bases, and 17 bases separated the two germline ends. In germline, CDR1 is DFQATT, CDR2 SNEGSKA (reference sequence). The CDR3 totals 14 residues. CDR3 nucleotides: TGCAGTGCCCGGGGGACCGGGGGACACACTGAAGCTTTCTTT. This sequence encodes CSARGTGGHTEAFF.

This clonotype was counted many times. V gene TRBV29-1 combines with J gene TRBJ2-3; 8 positions match TRBD2. Germline V CDR1 and CDR2: SQVTM, ANQGSEA. This CDR3 has 17 residues. V was pared by 0 bases and J by 1 base, with 9 bases of the junction left unmatched. CDR3 sequence: CSVEDDSRGGGTDTQYF. Here the CDR3 DNA reads TGCAGCGTTGAAGATGACAGTCGGGGGGGAGGCACAGATACGCAGTATTTT.

This clonotype was seen at least ten times. V gene TRBV20-1 combines with J gene TRBJ1-5; D gene ambiguous. Germline V lookup: CDR1 DFQATT, CDR2 SNEGSKA (reference sequence). CDR3 length equals 15 residues. With 1 base removed from V and 0 bases from J, the gap between germline ends came to 10 bases. CDR3 DNA sequence: TGCAGTGCTAGAGGGGCGGAGAATAGCAATCAGCCCCAGCATTTT. Its protein is CSARGAENSNQPQHF.

The chain has TRBV7-8 and TRBJ2-5; D is unclear. This CDR3 has 11 residues. Deletions cut 5 bases from V and 8 bases from J, with 9 bases between. CDR1 is SGHVS and CDR2 is FQNEAQ in the germline V gene. CDR3 DNA: TGTGCCAGCAGCACCCGGGTTACCCAGTACTTC. Translated, it gives CASSTRVTQYF.

The rearrangement links TRBV4-1 to TRBJ1-2; D not resolved. V gave up 1 base and J gave up 0 bases, with 9 bases separating them. Germline loops: CDR1 MGHRA, CDR2 YSYEKL. There are 15 residues in the CDR3. DNA for the CDR3: TGCGCCAGCAGCCAAGTTCCAGGTGCTAACTATGGCTACACCTTC. This codes for CASSQVPGANYGYTF.

The chain joins TRBV25-1 to TRBJ1-1, with TRBD1 as a possible D gene (6 bases). The CDR3 loop spans 13 amino acids. Germline V gene data show CDR1 as MGHDK and CDR2 as SYGVNS. The V and J ends lost 1 base and 11 bases respectively, with 14 bases between them. CDR3 residues: CASSESGRGEAFF. In DNA, the CDR3 is TGTGCCAGCAGTGAATCCGGCAGGGGAGAGGCTTTCTTT.

The V gene is TRBV12-3 or TRBV12-4, the J gene TRBJ1-2; 9 bases are a match to TRBD1. V was clipped by 6 bases and J by 2 bases; unmatched bases: 7. The CDR3 covers 15 residues. The CDR3, as DNA: TGTGCCAGCAGCCCGACAGGGGGTAAGAACTATGGCTACACCTTC. It codes for CASSPTGGKNYGYTF.

By proportion, this clonotype is medium-sized (0.01 to 0.1%). The chain joins TRBV25-1 to TRBJ2-2; D possibly corresponds to TRBD2 (5 bases). The CDR3 is 16 amino acids. The germline V gene encodes CDR1 MGHDK and CDR2 SYGVNS. Trimming removed 1 base at V and 3 bases at J, with 12 bases between. CDR3 coding DNA: TGTGCCAGCAGTGAATTTGGGGAGCGGCACACCGGGGAGCTGTTTTTT. Translated, it gives CASSEFGERHTGELFF.

In this sample, this clonotype turned up a few times. This chain links TRBV5-1 with TRBJ2-3; a weak D match, TRBD2 (5 bases). This CDR3 has 16 residues. Germline CDR1 is SGHRS and CDR2 is YFSETQ. Trimming removed 4 bases at V and 2 bases at J, with 17 bases between. The CDR3 coding sequence is TGCGCCAGCAGCCCAACCGGGATTGACTACACAGATACGCAGTATTTT. Protein sequence: CASSPTGIDYTDTQYF.

This sequence joins TRBV4-2 and TRBJ1-5; 8 positions agree with TRBD1. Germline V gene sequence: CDR1 LGHNA, CDR2 YNFKEQ. The CDR3 is made up of 16 amino acids. J gave up 5 bases and V 4 bases, and 10 bases lay outside the gene matches. The CDR3 region is CASSPQPGQDHQPQHF. The CDR3 nucleotides are TGTGCCAGCAGCCCCCAGCCGGGACAGGACCATCAGCCCCAGCATTTT.

This clonotype rates as medium-sized. V is TRBV18 and J is TRBJ1-5, with 10 bases that match TRBD1. Germline CDR1 KGHSH, CDR2 LQKENI. This CDR3 spans 15 amino acids. Trimming removed 2 bases from V and 5 bases from J; junction bases left unmatched: 3. CDR3 in DNA: TGTGCCAGCTCACCAGACAGGGGGCTAGATCAGCCCCAGCATTTT. As protein: CASSPDRGLDQPQHF.

This clonotype was picked up a small number of times. The chain recombines TRBV7-2 with TRBJ2-1, with TRBD2 matching over 7 bases. CDR3 size: 16 residues. V lost 1 base to trimming and J lost 4 bases; unmatched junction nucleotides: 7. CDR1 and CDR2 from the germline V gene are SGHTA and FQGNSA. Here the CDR3 DNA reads TGTGCCAGCAGCTTAGTAGCCGGAGCGGGGTACAATGAGCAGTTCTTC. It codes for CASSLVAGAGYNEQFF. Full variable domain (outside the CDR3, taken from reference TRBV7-2 and TRBJ2-1): GAGVSQSPSNKVTEKGKDVELRCDPISGHTALYWYRQSLGQGLEFLIYFQGNSAPDKSGLPSDRFSAERTGGSVSTLTIQRTQQEDSAVYLCASSLVAGAGYNEQFFGPGTRLTVL.

The rearrangement joins TRBV6-6 to TRBJ1-1; 9 bases fit TRBD1. The CDR3 contains 16 residues. Germline values: CDR1 MNHNY, CDR2 SVGAGI (reference sequence). With 5 bases clipped from V and 3 bases from J, the junction kept 10 bases outside the gene matches. Here the CDR3 reads CASSPHRGRGDTEAFF. Here the CDR3 DNA reads TGTGCCAGCAGTCCCCACAGGGGGCGGGGGGACACTGAAGCTTTCTTT.

V gene TRBV7-9 combines with J gene TRBJ2-7, with 11 bases fitting TRBD1. The trim removed 2 bases at V and 7 bases at J, leaving 7 bases unmatched. The V gene's germline CDR1 is SEHNR and CDR2 FQNEAQ (reference sequence). The CDR3 spans 15 residues. CDR3 sequence: CASSLSRTGGDEQYF. Here the CDR3 DNA reads TGTGCCAGCAGCTTATCCCGGACAGGGGGCGATGAGCAGTACTTC.

The CDR3, as DNA: TGTGCCAGCAGCTTAAGCTCGACTAGCGGCAAGTACAATGAGCAGTTCTTC. The encoded protein is CASSLSSTSGKYNEQFF. The V and J genes are TRBV7-2 and TRBJ2-1; 9 nucleotides line up with TRBD2. Unmatched junction bases numbered 9, after V lost 2 bases and J lost 4 bases. The CDR3 is 17 amino acids. Germline V gives CDR1 SGHTA, CDR2 FQGNSA.

This clonotype was counted a few times. The V gene is TRBV11-2, the J gene TRBJ2-7, with a weak D call TRBD2 (7 bases). V lost 5 bases, J lost 9 bases, and 11 bases lay in between. Germline values: CDR1 SGHAT, CDR2 FQNNGV. The CDR3 spans 11 residues. In nucleotides, the CDR3 is TGTGCCAGCAGCCTGGGGGGGCTGCAGTACTTC. Encoded protein: CASSLGGLQYF.

This clonotype was seen ten or more times. The rearrangement uses TRBV6-4 and TRBJ1-3, with D uncertain. Germline assignment: CDR1 MRHNA and CDR2 SNTAGT. Trimming took 4 bases from V and 0 from J, leaving 10 bases between them. The CDR3 contains 15 residues. This chain's CDR3 is CASSGNSSSGNTIYF. CDR3 nucleotides: TGTGCCAGCAGTGGGAACAGCTCCTCTGGAAACACCATATATTTT.

This clonotype turned up a few times. The J gene is TRBJ2-3, the V gene TRBV12-3 or TRBV12-4, with TRBD2 matching over 7 bases. The CDR3 extends over 15 amino acids. The J segment lost 0 bases and the V segment lost 4 bases, leaving 4 bases of the junction unmatched. DNA of the CDR3: TGTGCCAGCAGTTCTCGGGGGGTAAGCACAGATACGCAGTATTTT. It encodes CASSSRGVSTDTQYF.

The chain is built from TRBV4-1 and TRBJ2-3, with 16 positions matching TRBD2. V lost 0 bases, J lost 6 bases, and 12 bases stayed unmatched. The CDR3 length is 20 residues. CDR1 MGHRA and CDR2 YSYEKL come from the germline V gene. The CDR3: CASSQDGTSGGAVLSDTQYF. CDR3 coding DNA: TGCGCCAGCAGCCAAGATGGGACTAGCGGGGGGGCCGTACTATCGGATACGCAGTATTTT.

This clonotype was counted a single time. The chain employs TRBV12-5 and TRBJ1-5, with TRBD1 matching over 7 bases. The V and J ends lost 6 bases and 1 base, in that order; junction bases with no gene match: 6. Germline CDR1 is LGHNT and CDR2 is FRNRAP. The CDR3 covers 15 residues. CDR3 DNA: TGTGCTAGTGGAACGGGACAGTCAAGCAATCAGCCCCAGCATTTT. Translation gives CASGTGQSSNQPQHF.